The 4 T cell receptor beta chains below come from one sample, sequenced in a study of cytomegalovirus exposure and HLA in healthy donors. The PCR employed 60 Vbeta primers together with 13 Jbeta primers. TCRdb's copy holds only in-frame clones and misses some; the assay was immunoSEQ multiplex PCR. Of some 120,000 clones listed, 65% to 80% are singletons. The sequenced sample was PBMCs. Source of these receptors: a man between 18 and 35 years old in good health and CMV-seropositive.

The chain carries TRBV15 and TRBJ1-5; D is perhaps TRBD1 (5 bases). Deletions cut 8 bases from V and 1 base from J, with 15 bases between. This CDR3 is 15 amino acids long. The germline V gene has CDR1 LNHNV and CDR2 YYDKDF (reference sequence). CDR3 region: CATGWGRASNQPQHF. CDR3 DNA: TGTGCCACCGGGTGGGGCAGGGCGAGCAATCAGCCCCAGCATTTT.

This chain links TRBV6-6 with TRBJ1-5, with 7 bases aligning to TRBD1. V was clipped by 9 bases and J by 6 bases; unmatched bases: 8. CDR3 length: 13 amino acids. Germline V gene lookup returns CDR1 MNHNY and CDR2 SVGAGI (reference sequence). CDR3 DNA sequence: TGTGCCAGTAAAAAGGGGGCGGGTCAGCCCCAGCATTTT. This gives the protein CASKKGAGQPQHF.

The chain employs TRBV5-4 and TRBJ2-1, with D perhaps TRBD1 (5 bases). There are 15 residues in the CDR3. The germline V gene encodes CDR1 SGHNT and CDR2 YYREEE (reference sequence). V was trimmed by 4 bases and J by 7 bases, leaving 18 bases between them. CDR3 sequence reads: CASSLGAGLGNEQFF. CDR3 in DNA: TGTGCCAGCAGCCTAGGGGCAGGGTTGGGTAATGAGCAGTTCTTC.

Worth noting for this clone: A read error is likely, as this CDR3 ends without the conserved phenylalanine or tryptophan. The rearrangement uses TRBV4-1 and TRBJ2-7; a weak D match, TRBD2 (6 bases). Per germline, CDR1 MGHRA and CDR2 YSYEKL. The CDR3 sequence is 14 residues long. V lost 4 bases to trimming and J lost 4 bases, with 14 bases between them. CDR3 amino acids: CASSLEGTLYEQYL. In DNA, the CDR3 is TGCGCCAGCAGCCTGGAGGGCACCTTATACGAGCAGTACCTC.